This is a list of T cell receptor beta chains from one sample in a study of T cell repertoires in cytomegalovirus infection. No antigen has been assigned to these receptors. TCRdb reprocessed the reads via MiXCR and lists one record per CDR3 protein. This table holds approximately 300,000 distinct CDR3 sequences, about 25% found once. The sequencing here drew on cultured PBMCs, taken from culture after CMV antigen stimulation. These receptors were collected from a human donor in good health (CMV status not recorded). Some clones in this sample may be carry-over from other donors' samples. Both conserved end residues are trimmed from each CDR3. The D gene is left open where the match is weak. Clone sizes are given selectively: once, few, many, or a class where the clone is expanded.

V: TRBV7-8
size: many
D: TRBD2
J: TRBJ2-7
CDR3: ASSKYPAGDNYEQY

V: TRBV6-5
size: few
D: TRBD2
J: TRBJ2-1
CDR3: ASRTRASGSTYNEQF

V: TRBV7-2
size: NA
D: TRBD1
J: TRBJ2-3
CDR3: ASSEDRVSTDTQY

V: TRBV27
size: NA
D: TRBD1
J: TRBJ2-7
CDR3: ASSPGTGGAFGQY

V: TRBV18
size: once
D: NA
J: TRBJ1-5
CDR3: ASTQGGGNQPQH

V: TRBV7-2
size: few
D: TRBD2
J: TRBJ2-1
CDR3: ASSPEVLAGGDRF

V: TRBV18
size: few
D: NA
J: TRBJ1-1
CDR3: ASSPLRDTEAF

V: TRBV7-2
size: few
D: TRBD1
J: TRBJ2-5
CDR3: ASSEDRVGETQY

V: TRBV7-3
size: NA
D: TRBD1
J: TRBJ1-2
CDR3: ASSPTGDGNYGYT

V: TRBV20-1
size: NA
D: NA
J: TRBJ2-1
CDR3: SARALRGNEQF

V: TRBV28
size: NA
D: TRBD2
J: TRBJ2-5
CDR3: ASVLAGEETQY

V: TRBV12-5
size: NA
D: NA
J: TRBJ1-1
CDR3: ASGLEPDTEAF

V: TRBV30
size: once
D: TRBD2
J: TRBJ2-2
CDR3: AWGSGGIGELF

V: TRBV7-2
size: NA
D: NA
J: TRBJ2-5
CDR3: TSSPGRETQY

V: TRBV11-3
size: few
D: TRBD2
J: TRBJ2-1
CDR3: ASSPSTSGSLGSYNEQF

V: TRBV12-3/TRBV12-4
size: NA
D: TRBD2
J: TRBJ2-3
CDR3: ASNLSPTSGSLWGTDTQY

V: TRBV27
size: few
D: TRBD2
J: TRBJ2-1
CDR3: ASSLLGLAANNEQF

V: TRBV7-9
size: few
D: NA
J: TRBJ1-1
CDR3: ASSPQGRENTEAF

V: TRBV4-1
size: many
D: TRBD2
J: TRBJ2-1
CDR3: ASSRAKGLAIPKDEQF

V: TRBV28
size: few
D: NA
J: TRBJ1-5
CDR3: ATSRIQGGNQPQH

V: TRBV25-1
size: NA
D: TRBD2
J: TRBJ2-1
CDR3: ASSDPGTSGYCSSYNEQF

V: TRBV5-1
size: many
D: TRBD1
J: TRBJ2-7
CDR3: ASRPGQGYEQY

V: TRBV19
size: NA
D: NA
J: TRBJ1-6
CDR3: ASTAVDQGDYNSPLH

V: TRBV7-8
size: many
D: NA
J: TRBJ1-2
CDR3: ASSLRTVNYGYT

V: TRBV2
size: NA
D: NA
J: TRBJ1-6
CDR3: ASSEYLGGAVNSPLH

V: TRBV7-2
size: few
D: NA
J: TRBJ2-2
CDR3: ASRHTPGPEELF

V: TRBV12-3/TRBV12-4
size: NA
D: NA
J: TRBJ2-5
CDR3: ASSPLVGSGLQETQY

V: TRBV6-5
size: NA
D: TRBD1
J: TRBJ1-3
CDR3: ASSYRRGREGNTIY

V: TRBV7-2
size: many
D: TRBD1
J: TRBJ2-2
CDR3: ASSPDRVHTGELF

V: TRBV10-2
size: NA
D: NA
J: TRBJ2-3
CDR3: ASSEPTTSTDTQY

V: TRBV6-2/TRBV6-3
size: few
D: TRBD2
J: TRBJ2-1
CDR3: ASSYSASGTSNEQF

V: TRBV20-1
size: NA
D: NA
J: TRBJ1-3
CDR3: SASSGNENTIY

V: TRBV27
size: NA
D: TRBD2
J: TRBJ2-7
CDR3: ASSLSRGRVSYEQY

V: TRBV20-1
size: NA
D: NA
J: TRBJ1-1
CDR3: SAYDLNTEAF

V: TRBV7-2
size: few
D: TRBD2
J: TRBJ2-5
CDR3: ASSPGGVAGAQETQY

V: TRBV20-1
size: few
D: NA
J: TRBJ2-1
CDR3: SATPPASAYNEQF

V: TRBV28
size: few
D: NA
J: TRBJ1-1
CDR3: ASSFDTEAF

V: TRBV3-1
size: NA
D: NA
J: TRBJ1-2
CDR3: ASSQDRVYGYT

V: TRBV5-1
size: few
D: TRBD2
J: TRBJ2-1
CDR3: ASSSGLAGVGNEQF

V: TRBV7-2
size: many
D: TRBD2
J: TRBJ2-7
CDR3: ASSLEAGGFYEQY

V: TRBV7-7
size: many
D: NA
J: TRBJ1-1
CDR3: ASTSLDSGGDTEAF

V: TRBV20-1
size: NA
D: TRBD1
J: TRBJ1-2
CDR3: SATPGTGGYGYT